This T cell receptor (beta chain) was profiled in a study of Graves' ophthalmopathy and Graves' hyperthyroidism. Whole-study results and caveats: Its predictions of ophthalmopathy progression gave the model 60% to 71% sensitivity and 72% to 80% specificity.

Notes on this clonotype: What it binds is not known. A read error may produce the germline difference seen at one junction end.

Looked up from germline, CDR1 is DFQATT and CDR2 is SNEGSKA (reference sequence). The CDR3 sequence is 13 residues long. The sequenced template was RNA, covering the TCR beta CDR3 region. An opening RT-PCR round employed HTBI primers and preceded a second-round multiplex PCR. TCRdb redid the calling of the multiplex PCR reads with MiXCR, one entry per CDR3 protein. The data contain almost 40,000 distinct CDR3 sequences, 45% to 55% of them singletons. The V gene is TRBV20-1, the J gene TRBJ2-7, with a tentative D call TRBD2 (5 bases). This TCR came from an adult woman with stable Graves' hyperthyroidism. What was sequenced was peripheral blood. DNA for the CDR3: TGCAGTGCTAGAGATCTAGACGACTACGAGCAGGACTTC. Protein product: CSARDLDDYEQDF.